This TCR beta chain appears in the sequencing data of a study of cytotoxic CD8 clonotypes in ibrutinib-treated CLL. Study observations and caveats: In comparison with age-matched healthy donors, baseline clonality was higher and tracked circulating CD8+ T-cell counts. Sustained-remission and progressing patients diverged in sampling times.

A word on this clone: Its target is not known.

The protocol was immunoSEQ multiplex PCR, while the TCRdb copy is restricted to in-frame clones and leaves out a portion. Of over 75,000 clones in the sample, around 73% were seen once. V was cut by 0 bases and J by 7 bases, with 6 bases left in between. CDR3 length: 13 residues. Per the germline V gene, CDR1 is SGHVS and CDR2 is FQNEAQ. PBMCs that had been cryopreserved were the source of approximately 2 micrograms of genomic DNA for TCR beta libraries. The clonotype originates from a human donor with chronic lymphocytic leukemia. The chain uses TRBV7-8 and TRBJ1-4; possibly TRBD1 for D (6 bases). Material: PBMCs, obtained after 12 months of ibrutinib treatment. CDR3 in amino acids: CASSLADSEKLFF. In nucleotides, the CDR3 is TGTGCCAGCAGCTTAGCGGACAGTGAAAAACTGTTTTTT.